The 14 T cell receptor beta chains below were found in one sample sequenced in a study of early T cells in non-severe SARS-CoV-2 infection. TCRdb called the 5' RACE reads again in MiXCR, with one record for every CDR3 protein. The table has about 80,000 distinct CDR3 sequences, 12% seen once. Sequenced input: whole blood. These receptors came from an adult who was a healthcare worker with PCR-confirmed SARS-CoV-2 infection or an uninfected control (not recorded which).

This clonotype was detected only a few times. The chain carries TRBV28 and TRBJ1-2; the D is unclear. Germline CDR1 and CDR2: MDHEN and SYDVKM. V lost 2 bases, J lost 5 bases, and 6 bases lay in between. This CDR3 comprises 12 residues. DNA for the CDR3: TGTGCCAGCAGTTTAAGTCGTTATGGCTACACCTTC. It encodes CASSLSRYGYTF.

The chain carries TRBV29-1 and TRBJ2-3; 10 nucleotides line up with TRBD2. CDR1 and CDR2 from the germline V gene are SQVTM and ANQGSEA. This CDR3 contains 14 residues. The V segment lost 4 bases and the J segment 6 bases; nucleotides outside the gene matches: 7. The CDR3 protein is CSVASGSPTDTQYF. The CDR3 bases are TGCAGCGTTGCTAGCGGGAGCCCCACGGATACGCAGTATTTT.

This clonotype was picked up a small number of times. The V call is TRBV20-1, the J call TRBJ1-1; no clear D. CDR3 length equals 11 residues. V was shortened by 6 bases and J by 7 bases, with 12 bases between the two germline ends. Germline CDR1 and CDR2: DFQATT and SNEGSKA (reference sequence). CDR3 coding DNA: TGCAGTGCCATCCCCGTAGGTGAAGCTTTCTTT. Amino acid sequence: CSAIPVGEAFF.

With respect to this clonotype: One base away lies a much larger clone, so this may be a sequencing read error. The CDR3 DNA sequence: TGTGCCAGCAGCTTAAGTGTAGGCACAGATTCGCAGTATTTT. Translating gives CASSLSVGTDSQYF. J is TRBJ2-3 and V is TRBV7-2; D not certain. CDR1 is SGHTA and CDR2 is FQGNSA in the germline V gene. The CDR3 covers 14 residues. Combining the CDR3 with reference TRBV7-2 and TRBJ2-3 gives the whole variable domain GAGVSQSPSNKVTEKGKDVELRCDPISGHTALYWYRQSLGQGLEFLIYFQGNSAPDKSGLPSDRFSAERTGGSVSTLTIQRTQQEDSAVYLCASSLSVGTDSQYFGPGTRLTVL.

The V and J genes are TRBV4-2 and TRBJ2-2, with D perhaps assigned TRBD1 or TRBD2 (5 bases each). Looked up from germline, CDR1 is LGHNA and CDR2 is YNFKEQ. The CDR3 length is 16 residues. V shed 3 bases and J shed 4 bases, with 15 bases lying between them. The CDR3 nucleotides read TGTGCCAGCAGCCAGCTGGGGGTAGCAGGCACCGGGGAGCTGTTTTTT. Its translation is CASSQLGVAGTGELFF.

This clonotype was seen a handful of times. The chain links TRBV27 to TRBJ2-5, with D perhaps matching TRBD2 (5 bases). The CDR3 extends over 14 amino acids. Germline V CDR1 and CDR2: MNHEY, SMNVEV (reference sequence). Trimming shortened V by 0 bases and J by 7 bases, and 12 bases separated the two germline ends. CDR3 sequence (DNA): TGTGCCAGCAGTTTATCGAGGACCCGGGGGACCCAGTACTTC. Residues: CASSLSRTRGTQYF.

The chain uses TRBV20-1 and TRBJ2-1, with 8 bases that match TRBD2. The CDR3 has 14 residues. J was trimmed by 10 bases and V by 3 bases; bases with no gene match: 11. From germline, CDR1 is DFQATT and CDR2 SNEGSKA (reference sequence). The CDR3 loop reads CSASKASGPREQFF. The DNA for the CDR3 is TGCAGTGCTAGTAAGGCTAGCGGGCCGCGGGAGCAGTTCTTC.

The chain links TRBV7-9 to TRBJ2-7; 7 bases line up with TRBD1. CDR3 length: 14 residues. The junction had 6 bases not matched to a gene; V was cut back by 5 bases and J by 2 bases. Germline-derived CDR1 and CDR2 are SEHNR and FQNEAQ (reference sequence). The CDR3, as DNA: TGTGCCAGCAGCACCGGGACAGACACCTACGAGCAGTACTTC. Protein sequence: CASSTGTDTYEQYF.

The rearrangement joins TRBV30 to TRBJ1-5; tentative D call: TRBD1 (6 bases). Germline CDR1 and CDR2: GTSNPN and SVGIG (reference sequence). Trimming cost V 0 bases and J 0 bases, with 15 bases left between them. The CDR3 is made up of 17 amino acids. CDR3 sequence reads: CAWSVQGQPYSNQPQHF. The CDR3 DNA follows: TGTGCCTGGAGTGTACAGGGCCAACCTTATAGCAATCAGCCCCAGCATTTT.

The CDR3 DNA sequence: TGTGCCAGCAGCTTAGTCCGGAGAGTAGATTACGAGCAGTACTTC. It specifies CASSLVRRVDYEQYF. This sequence joins TRBV7-8 and TRBJ2-7; D ambiguous. This CDR3 comprises 15 residues. Germline CDR1 reads SGHVS; CDR2 reads FQNEAQ. Trimming removed 1 base from V and 4 bases from J, with 14 bases in between.

This clonotype has just a few counts. The chain has TRBV4-2 and TRBJ2-7; D may be TRBD1 or TRBD2 (6 bases each). There are 16 residues in the CDR3. Germline V gene sequence: CDR1 LGHNA, CDR2 YNFKEQ. Trimming took off 0 bases at V and 0 bases at J, with 12 bases between the two ends. CDR3 in DNA: TGTGCCAGCAGCCAAGATAAGGGGGGCACCTCCTACGAGCAGTACTTC. Translated: CASSQDKGGTSYEQYF.

In its sample, this clonotype was seen a few times. This chain joins TRBV20-1 and TRBJ2-5, with 8 bases matching TRBD2. The CDR3 is 16 residues long. V trimming: 3 bases; J trimming: 2 bases; junction bases outside the gene matches: 11. CDR1 and CDR2 (germline): DFQATT, SNEGSKA (reference sequence). CDR3 sequence (DNA): TGCAGTGCTAGTGGGGGAGCGGGAGCTCCTCAAGAGACCCAGTACTTC. Translation: CSASGGAGAPQETQYF.

This clonotype was counted only a few times. The rearrangement uses TRBV14 and TRBJ2-1, with 9 bases aligning to TRBD2. V gave up 0 bases and J gave up 3 bases; unmatched junction bases: 3. Germline CDR1 SGHDN, CDR2 FVKESK. The length of the CDR3 is 16 residues. The CDR3 bases are TGTGCCAGCAGCCAAGATAGCGGGAGTTTCTACAATGAGCAGTTCTTC. Amino acid sequence: CASSQDSGSFYNEQFF.

This clonotype turned up a few times. The genes are TRBV12-3 or TRBV12-4 and TRBJ2-7, with 7 positions matching TRBD2. This CDR3 has 14 amino acids. J lost 2 bases, V lost 2 bases, and 3 bases had no gene match. CDR3 amino acids: CASSLWEGPYEQYF. CDR3 in DNA: TGTGCCAGCAGTTTATGGGAGGGACCCTACGAGCAGTACTTC.